The clone carrying this TCR beta chain appeared many times. The antigen is undetermined. Trimming took 2 bases from V and 1 from J, leaving 9 bases between them. Germline V lookup: CDR1 SEHNR, CDR2 FQNEAQ (reference sequence). The CDR3 runs to 14 residues. This sample stems from a study of T-cell memory formation after mild COVID-19. Study-wide background: In these data, TCR clusters were largely donor specific. General observations from the study: Mainly in CM and EM were contracting CD4+ clones; CD8+ were in EMRA. Within pre-infection memory, some responding clones were found, suggesting cross-reactive memory joined.

After 5'RACE with constant-segment primers, TCR alpha and TCR beta cDNA libraries carrying sample barcodes and UMIs were obtained. Each CDR3 protein is one row after TCRdb ran MiXCR on the 5' RACE reads. Among 550,000 to 600,000 distinct CDR3 sequences listed, 20% to 25% were seen once. The sequence derives from an adult woman who had mild COVID-19 (a few samples of this study predate the infection). Cell type and time point are not known. The sample taken for sequencing was PBMCs or a T cell subset sorted from them (not recorded which). The chain recombines TRBV7-9 with TRBJ2-7, with D perhaps given as TRBD1 or TRBD2 (5 bases each). The CDR3 bases are TGTGCCAGCAGCTTAACGGGACCATCCTACGAGCAGTACTTC. Translation: CASSLTGPSYEQYF.